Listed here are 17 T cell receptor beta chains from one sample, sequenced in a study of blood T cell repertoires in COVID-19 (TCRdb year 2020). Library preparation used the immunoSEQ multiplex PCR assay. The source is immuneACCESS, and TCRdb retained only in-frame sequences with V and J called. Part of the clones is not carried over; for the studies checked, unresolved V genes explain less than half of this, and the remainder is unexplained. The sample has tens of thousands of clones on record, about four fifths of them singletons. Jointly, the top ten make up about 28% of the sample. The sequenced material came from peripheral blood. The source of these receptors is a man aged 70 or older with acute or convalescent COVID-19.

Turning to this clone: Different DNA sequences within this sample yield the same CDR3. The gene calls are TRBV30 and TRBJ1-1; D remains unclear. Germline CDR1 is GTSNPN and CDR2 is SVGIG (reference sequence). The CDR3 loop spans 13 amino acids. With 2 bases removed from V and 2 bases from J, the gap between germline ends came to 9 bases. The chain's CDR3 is CAWSSRGNTEAFF. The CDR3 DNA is TGTGCCTGGAGTTCTCGGGGAAACACTGAAGCTTTCTTT.

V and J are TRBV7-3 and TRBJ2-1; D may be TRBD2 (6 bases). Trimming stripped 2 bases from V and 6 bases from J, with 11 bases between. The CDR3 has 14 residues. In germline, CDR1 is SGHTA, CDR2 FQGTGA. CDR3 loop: CASSLVGAGNEQFF. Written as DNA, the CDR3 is TGTGCCAGCAGCTTAGTCGGAGCGGGCAATGAGCAGTTCTTC.

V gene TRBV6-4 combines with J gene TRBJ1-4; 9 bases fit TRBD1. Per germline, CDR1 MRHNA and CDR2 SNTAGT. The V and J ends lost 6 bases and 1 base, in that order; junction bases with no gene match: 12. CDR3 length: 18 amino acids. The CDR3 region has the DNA TGTGCCAGCAGGTATCAGGACAGGGGCCGTTTAACTAATGAAAAACTGTTTTTT. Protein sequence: CASRYQDRGRLTNEKLFF.

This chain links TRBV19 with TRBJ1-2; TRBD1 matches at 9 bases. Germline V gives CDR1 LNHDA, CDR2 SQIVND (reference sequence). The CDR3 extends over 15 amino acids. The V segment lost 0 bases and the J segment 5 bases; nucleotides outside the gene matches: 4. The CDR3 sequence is CASSIDPTGGYGYTF. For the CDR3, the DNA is TGTGCCAGTAGTATAGACCCGACAGGGGGGTATGGCTACACCTTC.

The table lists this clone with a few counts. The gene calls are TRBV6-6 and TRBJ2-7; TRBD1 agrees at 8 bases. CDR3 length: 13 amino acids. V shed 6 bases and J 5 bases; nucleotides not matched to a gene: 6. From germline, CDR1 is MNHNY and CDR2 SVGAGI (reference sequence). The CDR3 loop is CASRPGGTHEQYF. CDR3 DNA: TGTGCCAGCAGGCCAGGGGGCACCCACGAGCAGTACTTC.

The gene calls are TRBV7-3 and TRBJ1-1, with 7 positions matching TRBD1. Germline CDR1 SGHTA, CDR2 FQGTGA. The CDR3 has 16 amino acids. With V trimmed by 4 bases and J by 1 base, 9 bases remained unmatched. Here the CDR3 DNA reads TGTGCCAGCAGCTACCGACCCGGGACAGAGAACACTGAAGCTTTCTTT. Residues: CASSYRPGTENTEAFF.

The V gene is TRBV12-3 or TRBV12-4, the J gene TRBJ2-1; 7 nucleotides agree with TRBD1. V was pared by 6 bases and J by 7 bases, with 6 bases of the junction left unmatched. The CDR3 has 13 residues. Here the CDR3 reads CASSPGQANEQFF. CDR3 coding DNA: TGTGCCAGCAGCCCTGGACAGGCTAATGAGCAGTTCTTC.

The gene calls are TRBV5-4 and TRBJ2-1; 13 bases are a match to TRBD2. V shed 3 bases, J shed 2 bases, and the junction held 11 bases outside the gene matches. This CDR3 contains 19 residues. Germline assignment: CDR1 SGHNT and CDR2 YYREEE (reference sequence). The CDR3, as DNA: TGTGCCAGCAGCTCCTTAACTAGCGGGAGGGCCTCCCCCTACAATGAGCAGTTCTTC. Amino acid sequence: CASSSLTSGRASPYNEQFF.

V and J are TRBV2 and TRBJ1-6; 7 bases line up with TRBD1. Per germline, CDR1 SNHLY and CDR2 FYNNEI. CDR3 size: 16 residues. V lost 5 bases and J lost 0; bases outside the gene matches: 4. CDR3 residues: CASSQQGNSYNSPLHF. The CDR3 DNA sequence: TGTGCCAGCAGTCAACAGGGGAACTCCTATAATTCACCCCTCCACTTT.

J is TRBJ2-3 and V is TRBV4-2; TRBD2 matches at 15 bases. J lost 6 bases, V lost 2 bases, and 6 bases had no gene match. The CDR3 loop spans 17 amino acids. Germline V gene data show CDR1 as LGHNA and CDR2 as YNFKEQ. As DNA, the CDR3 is TGTGCCAGCAGCCAACGACCGGGACTAGCGGGAGGCGATACGCAGTATTTT. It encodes CASSQRPGLAGGDTQYF.

The CDR3 here is CASGRGNPADTQYF. The CDR3 DNA reads TGTGCCAGCGGTCGCGGGAACCCCGCAGATACGCAGTATTTT. The V and J genes are TRBV9 and TRBJ2-3, with D perhaps matching TRBD2 (6 bases). Per germline, CDR1 SGDLS and CDR2 YYNGEE. The V end lost 7 bases, the J end lost 4 bases, and 16 bases lay between the germline ends. There are 14 residues in the CDR3.

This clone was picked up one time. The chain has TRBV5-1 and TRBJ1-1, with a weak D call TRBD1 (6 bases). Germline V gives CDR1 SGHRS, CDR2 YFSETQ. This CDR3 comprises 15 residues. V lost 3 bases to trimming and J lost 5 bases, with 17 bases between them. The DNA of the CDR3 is TGCGCCAGCAGCTGGACCCCAGGGGTCGATACTGAAGCTTTCTTT. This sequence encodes CASSWTPGVDTEAFF.

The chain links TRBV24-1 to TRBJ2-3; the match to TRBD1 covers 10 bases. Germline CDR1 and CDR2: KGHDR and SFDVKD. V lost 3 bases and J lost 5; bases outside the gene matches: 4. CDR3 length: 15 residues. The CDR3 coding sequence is TGTGCCACCAGTGATACCGGACAGGGGGGAGATACGCAGTATTTT. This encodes CATSDTGQGGDTQYF.

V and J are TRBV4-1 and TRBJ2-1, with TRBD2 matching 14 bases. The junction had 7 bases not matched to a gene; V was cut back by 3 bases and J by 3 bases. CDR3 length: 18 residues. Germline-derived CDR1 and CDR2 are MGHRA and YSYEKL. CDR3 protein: CASSHGGTSGSVYNEQFF. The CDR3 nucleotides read TGCGCCAGCAGCCATGGTGGGACTAGCGGGAGTGTCTACAATGAGCAGTTCTTC.

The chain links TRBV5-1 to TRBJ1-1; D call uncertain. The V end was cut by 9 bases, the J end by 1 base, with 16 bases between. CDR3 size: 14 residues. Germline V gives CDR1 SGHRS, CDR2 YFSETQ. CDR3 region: CATSRGGENTEAFF. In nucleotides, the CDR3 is TGCGCCACCTCGCGGGGAGGTGAGAACACTGAAGCTTTCTTT.

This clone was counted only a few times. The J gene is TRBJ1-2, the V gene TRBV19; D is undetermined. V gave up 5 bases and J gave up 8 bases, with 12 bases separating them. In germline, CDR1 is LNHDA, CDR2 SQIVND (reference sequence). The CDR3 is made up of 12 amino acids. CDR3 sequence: CASSFLSGGYTF. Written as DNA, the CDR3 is TGTGCCAGTAGTTTCCTCTCCGGGGGCTACACCTTC.

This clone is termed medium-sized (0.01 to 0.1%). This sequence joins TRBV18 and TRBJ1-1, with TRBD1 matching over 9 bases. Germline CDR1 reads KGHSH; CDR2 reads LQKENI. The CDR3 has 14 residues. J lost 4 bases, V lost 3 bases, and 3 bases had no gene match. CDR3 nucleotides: TGTGCCAGCTCACCCGGGACAGGGCCCACTGAAGCTTTCTTT. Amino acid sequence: CASSPGTGPTEAFF.